This paragraph covers one TCR beta chain sequence. Its antigen target is currently unknown. The sample holds no much larger clone one base away, and base qualities are not on file. The entry originates in a study of blood T cell repertoires in COVID-19 (dated by TCRdb to the early 2020s). Study-wide context: Collaborator samples came from the United States, Italy and Spain and covered acute and convalescent phases of COVID-19. The material from the prospective study consisted of cDNA or gDNA derived from T cells, B-cell-depleted T cells, or PBMCs. The dataset comprised deeply sampled blood TCRbeta repertoires from subjects exposed to, actively infected with, or recovered from COVID-19. Sample metadata almost always included a de-identified subject ID, COVID-19 status, age in years and sex. The samples were drawn from two sources: the first 160 participants of the ongoing ImmuneRACE study, and about 1,300 subjects contributed by 6 global collaborators. Where available, HLA class I and class II types were obtained from metadata supplied by the sample provider rather than from assay-based typing. The repertoires were made available in a free public database intended to serve as a resource for research on the immune response to SARS-CoV-2.

TCRbeta CDR3 regions were amplified from genomic DNA using the immunoSEQ Assay, a bias-controlled multiplex PCR. The authors' pipeline ran thus. Within the assay, amplification of reference gene primers was used to estimate how many nucleated cells each sample contained. To quantify the absolute abundance of each unique TCRbeta CDR3 rearrangement, sequence reads were collapsed and filtered. Productive Simpson clonality was computed per sample as the square root of Simpson's diversity index over productive rearrangements. TCRdb mirrors the immuneACCESS table, restricted to in-frame sequences. Some clones are absent from its copies; in checked studies, under half trace to an unresolved V gene, and the reason for the others is unknown. V and J calls and clone size follow that table, whereas D and trimming were derived from the DNA. Present in this sample are about 100,000 clones, about 83% of which were seen just once. The ten most abundant clones make up about 13% of the sample.

Study-level results and caveats: How much clinical and demographic metadata was included differed by source and by participant, and the metadata was provided uncurated.

Collaborating institutions collected whole blood in K2EDTA tubes following their own protocols. Collaborator samples were shipped for TCRbeta analysis as frozen whole blood, isolated PBMCs, or DNA extracted from either sample type. The CDR3 runs 15 residues from the cysteine to the phenylalanine. Of the read, only the CDR3 DNA is kept; its 45 bases are in frame from base 1. Reading the germline V gene (reference sequence) gives CDR1 SGHNT and CDR2 YYREEE. V is pruned by 4 bases and J by 6 bases, leaving 6 bases of the junction without a gene match. In this chain, TRBV5-4 is recombined with TRBJ1-6, and 8 junctional nucleotides match TRBD1. Material for sequencing was peripheral blood. The sequence came from a human donor in a cohort sampled during active COVID-19. The DNA sequence is TGTGCCAGCAGCCCCCAGGGGGCCGCTAATTCACCCCTCCACTTT. It specifies CASSPQGAANSPLHF. Reference TRBV5-4 and TRBJ1-6 genes cover what lies past the CDR3, so the full variable domain is ETGVTQSPTHLIKTRGQQVTLRCSSQSGHNTVSWYQQALGQGPQFIFQYYREEENGRGNFPPRFSGLQFPNYSSELNVNALELDDSALYLCASSPQGAANSPLHFGNGTRLTVT.